The 27 T cell receptor beta chains presented below share a single source sample, sequenced in a study of T cell responses to AZD1222 COVID-19 vaccine. Repertoires were generated with immunoSEQ multiplex PCR, while TCRdb's copy carries only in-frame clones and drops some. The table lists 90,000 to 120,000 clones, about 90% of them singletons. The specimen comprised peripheral blood, sampled on day 0 of AZD1222 vaccination. The receptor source for this set is an adult in good health.

This rearrangement joins TRBV2 to TRBJ1-1; D not resolved. Per the germline V gene, CDR1 is SNHLY and CDR2 is FYNNEI. Trimming took off 4 bases at V and 0 bases at J, with 6 bases between the two ends. The CDR3 consists of 13 residues. CDR3 region: CASSGQLNTEAFF. CDR3 DNA: TGTGCCAGCAGTGGACAACTGAACACTGAAGCTTTCTTT.

The chain carries TRBV19 and TRBJ1-3; D is possibly TRBD1 (6 bases). In germline, CDR1 is LNHDA, CDR2 SQIVND (reference sequence). V lost 6 bases, J lost 0 bases, and 15 bases lay in between. This CDR3 is 16 amino acids long. The chain's CDR3 is CASRELTGHSGNTIYF. The CDR3 DNA sequence: TGTGCCAGTAGAGAATTGACAGGACACTCTGGAAACACCATATATTTT.

The chain couples TRBV27 to TRBJ1-5; D call uncertain. The V gene lost 7 bases and the J gene lost 0 bases, with 7 bases spanning the gap. The CDR3 spans 13 residues. Germline values: CDR1 MNHEY, CDR2 SMNVEV (reference sequence). CDR3 in DNA: TGTGCCAGCATGGCGGGTAGCAATCAGCCCCAGCATTTT. Translated: CASMAGSNQPQHF.

The rearrangement joins TRBV5-4 to TRBJ2-3, with D possibly matching TRBD2 (6 bases). The CDR3 loop spans 15 amino acids. V was clipped by 4 bases and J by 3 bases, with 15 bases between them. Germline-derived CDR1 and CDR2 are SGHNT and YYREEE (reference sequence). The CDR3 region is CASSLSGGGTDTQYF. CDR3 nucleotide sequence: TGTGCCAGCAGCCTTAGCGGTGGAGGAACAGATACGCAGTATTTT.

The chain combines TRBV2 with TRBJ2-4; no firm D call. The CDR3 is made up of 14 amino acids. Germline V CDR1 and CDR2: SNHLY, FYNNEI. V was shortened by 2 bases and J by 8 bases, with 13 bases between the two germline ends. As DNA, the CDR3 is TGTGCCAGCAGTGAAAAACTGGGGTTGGACATTCAGTACTTC. This translates into CASSEKLGLDIQYF.

The DNA for the CDR3 is TGTGCCAGCAGCTTGGCGTCAGGGGATTCTTCTGGCTACACCTTC. It specifies CASSLASGDSSGYTF. The chain uses TRBV7-9 and TRBJ1-2, with D possibly TRBD1 on 6 matching bases. The CDR3 spans 15 residues. The ends were cut back, 3 bases at V and 7 bases at J, with 18 bases in the middle. Germline CDR1 is SEHNR and CDR2 is FQNEAQ (reference sequence).

The rearrangement uses TRBV11-1 and TRBJ2-7, with 10 nucleotides matching TRBD1. The J segment lost 1 base and the V segment lost 3 bases, leaving 3 bases of the junction unmatched. CDR1 and CDR2 (germline): SGHAT, FQDESV (reference sequence). The CDR3 is made up of 15 amino acids. DNA for the CDR3: TGTGCCAGCAGCTTCGGGACAGGGGATTCCTACGAGCAGTACTTC. It yields the protein CASSFGTGDSYEQYF.

The genes are TRBV18 and TRBJ2-4; TRBD2 matches 11 bases. CDR1 and CDR2 (germline): KGHSH, LQKENI. V gave up 2 bases and J gave up 11 bases; unmatched junction bases: 11. This CDR3 comprises 16 residues. The CDR3 spells CASSPSPGPLAGVQYF. CDR3 nucleotides: TGTGCCAGCTCACCATCGCCCGGTCCACTAGCGGGAGTTCAGTACTTC.

This chain connects TRBV6-2 or TRBV6-3 to TRBJ2-7; 7 bases agree with TRBD1. This CDR3 is built from 17 residues. The V and J ends lost 2 bases and 2 bases, in that order; junction bases with no gene match: 12. From germline, CDR1 is MNHEY and CDR2 SVGEGT. The CDR3 DNA sequence: TGTGCCAGCAGTTACCCCCTCACAGGGGACGTCACCTACGAGCAGTACTTC. It specifies CASSYPLTGDVTYEQYF.

V usage is TRBV6-2 or TRBV6-3 and J usage is TRBJ1-4; D call uncertain. This CDR3 contains 14 residues. V shed 5 bases and J shed 8 bases, with 15 bases lying between them. Looked up from germline, CDR1 is MNHEY and CDR2 is SVGEGT. The chain's CDR3 is CASSHDTAGEKLFF. As DNA, the CDR3 is TGTGCCAGCAGTCACGACACGGCGGGAGAAAAACTGTTTTTT.

The J gene is TRBJ1-2, the V gene TRBV9, with D maybe TRBD1 (6 bases). Trimming left V 0 bases short and J 6 bases short, with 27 bases between. The CDR3 length is 19 residues. Germline CDR1 and CDR2: SGDLS and YYNGEE. The CDR3 here is CASSVGGLRTARHLDGYTF. CDR3 sequence (DNA): TGTGCCAGCAGCGTAGGGGGGCTCAGGACTGCTCGCCACCTCGATGGCTACACCTTC.

The chain couples TRBV7-6 to TRBJ2-5; D possibly matches TRBD1 or TRBD2 (6 bases each). The CDR3 extends over 14 amino acids. The V end was cut by 2 bases, the J end by 3 bases, with 10 bases between. Germline assignment: CDR1 SGHVS and CDR2 FNYEAQ. CDR3 DNA sequence: TGTGCCAGCAGCTTAAGGGGGGCTAAAGAGACCCAGTACTTC. Encoded protein: CASSLRGAKETQYF.

V usage is TRBV14 and J usage is TRBJ2-7; 8 nucleotides line up with TRBD1. The J segment lost 2 bases and the V segment lost 6 bases, leaving 9 bases of the junction unmatched. This CDR3 has 15 amino acids. Germline lookup yields CDR1 SGHDN and CDR2 FVKESK. As DNA, the CDR3 is TGTGCCAGCAGTATAGACCGGGACAGGACCTACGAGCAGTACTTC. Its protein is CASSIDRDRTYEQYF.

The chain uses TRBV4-2 and TRBJ2-2; TRBD1 aligns across 9 bases. Per the germline V gene, CDR1 is LGHNA and CDR2 is YNFKEQ. CDR3 size: 15 residues. Unmatched junction bases numbered 0, after V lost 1 base and J lost 3 bases. CDR3 loop: CASSQGQGDTGELFF. As DNA, the CDR3 is TGTGCCAGCAGCCAAGGACAGGGGGACACCGGGGAGCTGTTTTTT.

The chain couples TRBV10-3 to TRBJ2-7, with 8 bases identical to TRBD2. The V gene end was trimmed by 2 bases and the J gene end by 3 bases; junction bases not matched to a gene: 0. Germline-derived CDR1 and CDR2 are ENHRY and SYGVKD. CDR3 length: 13 amino acids. This CDR3 is CAISERGGYEQYF. In nucleotides, the CDR3 is TGTGCCATCAGTGAGCGGGGGGGCTACGAGCAGTACTTC.

This clone was picked up one time. The rearrangement uses TRBV5-5 and TRBJ1-2; D uncertain. Trimming cost V 3 bases and J 4 bases, with 13 bases left between them. Germline V gene data show CDR1 as SGHKS and CDR2 as YYEKEE (reference sequence). This CDR3 has 14 amino acids. CDR3 bases: TGTGCCAGCAGCTACGATGGGGAGGTCTATGGCTACACCTTC. Translating gives CASSYDGEVYGYTF.

The chain links TRBV27 to TRBJ1-1; a weak D match, TRBD1 (5 bases). This CDR3 spans 13 amino acids. Germline CDR1 and CDR2: MNHEY and SMNVEV (reference sequence). Trimming took off 5 bases at V and 3 bases at J, with 10 bases between the two ends. CDR3 sequence reads: CASSVTGYTEAFF. CDR3 in DNA: TGTGCCAGCAGTGTAACAGGATACACTGAAGCTTTCTTT.

The chain recombines TRBV4-3 with TRBJ2-6, with TRBD2 matching 8 bases. The V and J ends lost 0 bases and 2 bases, in that order; junction bases with no gene match: 9. The CDR3 is 19 amino acids. Germline V gene lookup returns CDR1 LGHNA and CDR2 YSLEER. DNA for the CDR3: TGCGCCAGCAGCCAAGAGGAAATAGCGGGATTTCCTGGGGCCAACGTCCTGACTTTC. As protein: CASSQEEIAGFPGANVLTF.

This sequence joins TRBV30 and TRBJ1-6; D is uncertain. The germline V and J ends were trimmed by 7 bases and 0 bases, with 10 bases remaining between them. Germline CDR1 and CDR2: GTSNPN and SVGIG (reference sequence). The CDR3 length is 14 residues. The CDR3 region has the DNA TGTGCCTCCCTCCCGAGCTCCTATAATTCACCCCTCCACTTT. Amino acids: CASLPSSYNSPLHF.

This chain connects TRBV9 to TRBJ2-5, with D maybe TRBD2 (7 bases). The CDR3 sequence is 16 residues long. The V end was cut by 0 bases, the J end by 1 base, with 13 bases between. Germline assignment: CDR1 SGDLS and CDR2 YYNGEE. CDR3 sequence (DNA): TGTGCCAGCAGCGTAGCGGCGGGGGCGTTCCAAGAGACCCAGTACTTC. As protein: CASSVAAGAFQETQYF.

The chain has TRBV7-2 and TRBJ1-2, with D maybe TRBD1 (5 bases). Trimming left V 5 bases short and J 6 bases short, with 16 bases between. Germline values: CDR1 SGHTA, CDR2 FQGNSA. The CDR3 contains 14 residues. The CDR3 DNA sequence: TGTGCCAGCAGCACCTACCGGGGGGAAGATGGCTACACCTTC. Residues: CASSTYRGEDGYTF.

The J gene is TRBJ1-6, the V gene TRBV6-6; no firm D call. The CDR3 consists of 9 residues. Germline-derived CDR1 and CDR2 are MNHNY and SVGAGI (reference sequence). Trimming took off 4 bases at V and 11 bases at J, with 0 bases between the two ends. The CDR3 spells CASSSPLHF. The CDR3 DNA reads TGTGCCAGCAGTTCACCCCTCCACTTT.

This sequence joins TRBV27 and TRBJ1-2; no definite D call. The CDR3 spans 13 residues. V dropped 6 bases and J dropped 7 bases, with 15 bases sitting between them. The germline gives CDR1 MNHEY, CDR2 SMNVEV (reference sequence). CDR3 sequence: CASSQTHFGGYTF. For the CDR3, the DNA is TGTGCCAGCAGCCAGACCCATTTCGGTGGCTACACCTTC.

This clone has just one count. This chain links TRBV24-1 with TRBJ1-3; D gene ambiguous. The CDR3 runs to 15 residues. Germline V CDR1 and CDR2: KGHDR, SFDVKD. V shed 4 bases and J shed 2 bases, with 11 bases lying between them. CDR3 nucleotide sequence: TGTGCCACCAGTGACACCGGACCTGCTGGAAACACCATATATTTT. Translated, it gives CATSDTGPAGNTIYF.

The chain recombines TRBV14 with TRBJ1-1; no clear D gene. The V and J ends lost 2 bases and 0 bases respectively, with 4 bases between them. The germline gives CDR1 SGHDN, CDR2 FVKESK. There are 13 residues in the CDR3. The CDR3 region has the DNA TGTGCCAGCAGCCAAAGTTTGAACACTGAAGCTTTCTTT. Encoded protein: CASSQSLNTEAFF.

J is TRBJ1-2 and V is TRBV12-3 or TRBV12-4; D is undetermined. The CDR3 covers 12 residues. Trimming removed 1 base from V and 8 bases from J, with 8 bases in between. CDR3 residues: CASSLGANGYTF. In DNA, the CDR3 is TGTGCCAGCAGTTTAGGTGCGAACGGCTACACCTTC.

The chain carries TRBV7-6 and TRBJ2-3; 8 bases are shared with TRBD1. The CDR3 loop spans 15 amino acids. V gave up 3 bases and J gave up 1 base; unmatched junction bases: 3. Germline loops: CDR1 SGHVS, CDR2 FNYEAQ. In nucleotides, the CDR3 is TGTGCCAGCAGCTTGGGGACAGGCCGCACAGATACGCAGTATTTT. Protein: CASSLGTGRTDTQYF. Together with reference TRBV7-6 and TRBJ2-3, the CDR3 gives the full variable domain: GAGVSQSPRYKVTKRGQDVALRCDPISGHVSLYWYRQALGQGPEFLTYFNYEAQQDKSGLPNDRFSAERPEGSISTLTIQRTEQRDSAMYRCASSLGTGRTDTQYFGPGTRLTVL.